This TCR beta chain was recovered during a study of a mutant IDH1 vaccine in newly diagnosed glioma. As for the study in general: Therapy received beforehand was radiotherapy, temozolomide, or both, with most patients given both. Visit V12 was scheduled at week 35 and visit V13 at week 47.

Sample time point: week 35, safety follow-up. Topical imiquimod was applied with each vaccine dose, which held 300 ug of mutant IDH1 20-mer peptide. The vaccination schedule gave patients eight doses in weeks 1, 3, 5, 7, 11, 15, 19 and 23. Regarding this clone: Its target is unknown.

Some clones are missing from TCRdb's copy, which holds only in-frame ones; the method was immunoSEQ multiplex PCR. Of approximately 60,000 clones listed, 74% are singletons. Study results and limitations: The occurrence of vaccine-induced immune responses was seen in 93.3% of patients.

Germline CDR1 is SGHNT and CDR2 is YYREEE (reference sequence). Trimming left V 2 bases short and J 2 bases short, with 8 bases between. The CDR3 has 14 residues. The clonotype originates from a man in his fifties or sixties with glioma. Sequences were derived from PBMCs, sampled from a glioma patient whose treatment included an IDH1 peptide vaccine. V usage is TRBV5-4 and J usage is TRBJ1-3, with D perhaps TRBD1 (6 bases). In DNA form, the CDR3 reads TGTGCCAGCAGCTTAAACAGGGCTGGAAACACCATATATTTT. It translates to CASSLNRAGNTIYF.